This T cell receptor beta chain stems from a study of regulatory T cells in long-lasting Graves disease. J gave up 6 bases and V 3 bases, and 6 bases lay outside the gene matches. This CDR3 has 13 residues. Germline CDR1 reads DFQATT; CDR2 reads SNEGSKA (reference sequence). Stated time point: newly diagnosed GD, antithyroid drugs for less than 3 months. Scientists built the TCR library using RNA that was extracted from PBMCs. Peripheral blood, around 9 milliliters per patient, was collected in EDTA tubes. This clonotype was observed a handful of times. No conserved phenylalanine or tryptophan is present at the end of the CDR3, so a read error is the likely explanation. Sequencing libraries for TCR beta were prepared with iRepertoire HTBI primers and Arm-PCR of CDR3 regions. TCRdb called the multiplex PCR reads again in MiXCR, with one record for every CDR3 protein. The data hold roughly 260,000 distinct CDR3 sequences, with about 18% observed a single time.

This sample also belongs to another study, concerning T cells in Graves' hyperthyroidism and ophthalmopathy.

The chain uses TRBV20-1 and TRBJ1-1; 8 positions match TRBD1. The origin of this receptor is a woman aged 25 to 39 with Graves disease. This specimen consisted of peripheral blood mononuclear cells (PBMCs), obtained at new diagnosis, from a patient treated with antithyroid drugs. The CDR3 reads CSAREDRDAEAFL. In nucleotides, the CDR3 is TGCAGTGCTAGGGAGGACAGGGACGCTGAAGCTTTCCTT.